These 24 T cell receptor beta chains originate from one sample sequenced in a study of blood T cell repertoires in COVID-19. The table came from immunoSEQ multiplex PCR; TCRdb's copy has only in-frame clones and leaves some out. Of 150,000 to 200,000 clones listed, roughly 90% are singletons. Sequences were obtained from peripheral blood. The receptors were gathered from a man aged 55 to 70 with active or convalescent COVID-19.

This clone was found once. J is TRBJ2-1 and V is TRBV5-4; 12 bases line up with TRBD2. The V gene end was trimmed by 4 bases and the J gene end by 8 bases; junction bases not matched to a gene: 10. This CDR3 comprises 16 residues. Germline loops: CDR1 SGHNT, CDR2 YYREEE (reference sequence). As DNA, the CDR3 is TGTGCCAGCAGCCCCACAACTAGCGGGAGGTTCTATGAGCAGTTCTTC. Its protein is CASSPTTSGRFYEQFF.

The chain recombines TRBV2 with TRBJ1-2; TRBD1 is a possible D gene (5 bases). The CDR3 runs to 13 residues. V dropped 8 bases and J dropped 1 base, with 11 bases sitting between them. Germline V gene lookup returns CDR1 SNHLY and CDR2 FYNNEI. Here the CDR3 DNA reads TGTGCCAGCGGTTCCGGGGGTAACTATGGCTACACCTTC. The encoded protein is CASGSGGNYGYTF.

This chain links TRBV5-1 with TRBJ1-3; TRBD1 aligns across 9 bases. The CDR3 extends over 16 amino acids. CDR1 is SGHRS and CDR2 is YFSETQ in the germline V gene. The V segment lost 4 bases and the J segment 2 bases; nucleotides outside the gene matches: 7. The CDR3 coding sequence is TGCGCCAGCAGCCGTGCCGGGACAGGGACTGGAAACACCATATATTTT. Its translation: CASSRAGTGTGNTIYF.

The rearrangement links TRBV11-3 to TRBJ2-3; 7 nucleotides match TRBD2. Germline V gene lookup returns CDR1 SGHNT and CDR2 YENEEA. The length of the CDR3 is 17 residues. With 1 base clipped from V and 7 bases from J, the junction kept 14 bases outside the gene matches. The CDR3 nucleotides are TGTGCCAGCAGCTTAGGGCCTTGGGACTATTCCTCGAATACGCAGTATTTT. It codes for CASSLGPWDYSSNTQYF.

The chain uses TRBV19 and TRBJ1-3, with TRBD1 matching 7 bases. CDR3 size: 15 residues. Germline assignment: CDR1 LNHDA and CDR2 SQIVND (reference sequence). Trimming cost V 4 bases and J 2 bases; bases outside gene matches: 5. The CDR3 DNA reads as TGTGCCAGTAGTACCACAGGGGAGGCTGGAAACACCATATATTTT. Translated: CASSTTGEAGNTIYF.

J is TRBJ2-7 and V is TRBV18; 8 bases are shared with TRBD1. Per the germline V gene, CDR1 is KGHSH and CDR2 is LQKENI. This CDR3 region has 15 residues. The trim removed 3 bases at V and 5 bases at J, leaving 9 bases unmatched. The CDR3 reads CASSPGQGGPDEQYF. The CDR3 coding sequence is TGTGCCAGCTCACCCGGACAGGGAGGCCCGGACGAGCAGTACTTC.

The CDR3 sequence: CSARDRAAAFF. The CDR3, as DNA: TGCAGTGCTAGGGACAGGGCCGCGGCTTTCTTT. This rearrangement joins TRBV20-1 to TRBJ1-1, with TRBD1 identical over 8 bases. Germline V gives CDR1 DFQATT, CDR2 SNEGSKA (reference sequence). V shed 3 bases, J shed 11 bases, and the junction held 5 bases outside the gene matches. This CDR3 has 11 amino acids.

V gene TRBV5-1 combines with J gene TRBJ2-6; TRBD1 agrees at 8 bases. There are 18 residues in the CDR3. The trim removed 7 bases at V and 0 bases at J, leaving 12 bases unmatched. Per germline, CDR1 SGHRS and CDR2 YFSETQ. In nucleotides, the CDR3 is TGCGCCAGCCAGGGAGGACAGGGTTTCAACTCTGGGGCCAACGTCCTGACTTTC. Translated: CASQGGQGFNSGANVLTF.

The V and J genes are TRBV19 and TRBJ1-3; 8 bases are shared with TRBD1. CDR3 size: 15 residues. V was pared by 7 bases and J by 4 bases, with 9 bases of the junction left unmatched. Germline V gene data show CDR1 as LNHDA and CDR2 as SQIVND (reference sequence). The CDR3 DNA reads as TGTGCCAGTACCTCAGGGGGCCTAGGAGGAAACACCATATATTTT. This gives the protein CASTSGGLGGNTIYF.

The J gene is TRBJ2-1, the V gene TRBV11-2, with 8 bases fitting TRBD2. The CDR3 has 15 amino acids. Trimming cost V 6 bases and J 0 bases; bases outside gene matches: 4. The germline gives CDR1 SGHAT, CDR2 FQNNGV. The CDR3 is CASRLSGSSYNEQFF. The CDR3 DNA reads as TGTGCCAGCAGGTTAAGCGGGAGCTCCTACAATGAGCAGTTCTTC.

V gene TRBV5-1 combines with J gene TRBJ1-3; D may be TRBD1 (6 bases). The V end lost 0 bases, the J end lost 3 bases, and 16 bases lay between the germline ends. Germline V lookup: CDR1 SGHRS, CDR2 YFSETQ. This CDR3 is built from 17 residues. Here the CDR3 reads CASSLVPQGIGGNTIYF. The CDR3 bases are TGCGCCAGCAGCTTGGTGCCGCAGGGGATCGGTGGAAACACCATATATTTT.

The chain has TRBV5-6 and TRBJ2-5; 7 bases line up with TRBD1. Germline lookup yields CDR1 SGHDT and CDR2 YYEEEE. The junction had 4 bases not matched to a gene; V was cut back by 1 base and J by 4 bases. This CDR3 has 14 amino acids. CDR3 sequence: CASSLSAGGETQYF. In nucleotides, the CDR3 is TGTGCCAGCAGCTTGTCGGCAGGGGGAGAGACCCAGTACTTC.

The rearrangement uses TRBV6-4 and TRBJ1-4; perhaps TRBD1 as D (5 bases). The germline V and J ends were trimmed by 6 bases and 8 bases, with 16 bases remaining between them. CDR1 is MRHNA, CDR2 SNTAGT, per germline. The CDR3 length is 14 residues. The CDR3 region has the DNA TGTGCCAGCAGCCAAGACAGAATAGAGGAAAAACTGTTTTTT. This codes for CASSQDRIEEKLFF.

Only one count was recorded for this clone. This sequence joins TRBV5-1 and TRBJ1-4, with 10 bases matching TRBD1. CDR1 and CDR2 (germline): SGHRS, YFSETQ. V was clipped by 4 bases and J by 11 bases; unmatched bases: 8. The CDR3 length is 14 residues. In DNA form, the CDR3 reads TGCGCCAGCAGCAACTACGACAGGGGGCGGAAACTGTTTTTT. Translation gives CASSNYDRGRKLFF. The variable domain in full, with the rest retrieved from reference TRBV5-1 and TRBJ1-4, is KAGVTQTPRYLIKTRGQQVTLSCSPISGHRSVSWYQQTPGQGLQFLFEYFSETQRNKGNFPGRFSGRQFSNSRSEMNVSTLELGDSALYLCASSNYDRGRKLFFGSGTQLSVL.

The chain joins TRBV3-1 (or the pseudogene TRBV3-2) to TRBJ2-7; 8 positions match TRBD1. V dropped 1 base and J dropped 3; count of bases not matched to a gene: 2. The germline V gene encodes CDR1 LGHDT and CDR2 YNNKEL (reference sequence). The CDR3 has 14 residues. The CDR3 DNA reads TGTGCCAGCAGCCAAGGGACAGGGCACTACGAGCAGTACTTC. This sequence encodes CASSQGTGHYEQYF.

V is TRBV3-1 (or the pseudogene TRBV3-2) and J is TRBJ1-5; D is unclear. CDR3 length: 14 amino acids. V dropped 4 bases and J dropped 6 bases, with 13 bases sitting between them. The germline gives CDR1 LGHDT, CDR2 YNNKEL (reference sequence). The CDR3 is CASSPNGVGQPQHF. Here the CDR3 DNA reads TGTGCCAGCAGCCCGAACGGGGTTGGTCAGCCCCAGCATTTT.

The rearrangement links TRBV25-1 to TRBJ2-1, with 8 bases aligning to TRBD1. V was pared by 10 bases and J by 8 bases, with 13 bases of the junction left unmatched. This CDR3 spans 14 amino acids. Germline V lookup: CDR1 MGHDK, CDR2 SYGVNS. The CDR3 protein is CATLPTGTGYEQFF. CDR3 DNA: TGTGCCACCCTCCCCACCGGGACAGGATATGAGCAGTTCTTC.

V is TRBV6-5 and J is TRBJ2-3; 10 bases line up with TRBD1. The CDR3 loop spans 15 amino acids. Trimming at V came to 5 bases and at J to 4 bases, leaving 6 bases not matched to a gene. The germline gives CDR1 MNHEY, CDR2 SVGAGI. This CDR3 reads CASSKTGGVADTQYF. In DNA form, the CDR3 reads TGTGCCAGCAGTAAGACAGGGGGCGTTGCAGATACGCAGTATTTT.

This clone was seen once. The chain links TRBV18 to TRBJ2-7; D uncertain. The CDR3 length is 13 residues. The V end was cut by 0 bases, the J end by 1 base, with 4 bases between. CDR1 and CDR2 (germline): KGHSH, LQKENI. The CDR3 here is CASSPPRSYEQYF. In nucleotides, the CDR3 is TGTGCCAGCTCACCACCCAGATCCTACGAGCAGTACTTC.

This chain links TRBV18 with TRBJ2-1; 13 nucleotides match TRBD2. The ends lost 1 base at V and 0 bases at J; junction bases unmatched: 9. The CDR3 is 20 residues long. The germline V gene encodes CDR1 KGHSH and CDR2 LQKENI. This chain's CDR3 is CASSPLGTSGIRISYNEQFF. As DNA, the CDR3 is TGTGCCAGCTCACCACTCGGGACTAGCGGGATTCGAATCTCCTACAATGAGCAGTTCTTC.

The sample holds one count of this clone. This rearrangement joins TRBV5-1 to TRBJ2-3, with TRBD2 as a possible D gene (5 bases). This CDR3 spans 15 amino acids. V lost 4 bases, J lost 0 bases, and 12 bases lay in between. Germline lookup yields CDR1 SGHRS and CDR2 YFSETQ. The CDR3 protein is CASSMTTSSTDTQYF. In nucleotides, the CDR3 is TGCGCCAGCAGCATGACTACCTCTAGCACAGATACGCAGTATTTT.

The rearrangement joins TRBV19 to TRBJ1-2; D is perhaps TRBD1 (6 bases). CDR1 LNHDA and CDR2 SQIVND come from the germline V gene (reference sequence). The CDR3 has 16 amino acids. V was shortened by 3 bases and J by 7 bases, with 21 bases between the two germline ends. The CDR3 region is CASSMWGPMSGSGYTF. The CDR3 nucleotides are TGTGCCAGTAGTATGTGGGGGCCAATGTCGGGGTCTGGCTACACCTTC.

The chain links TRBV14 to TRBJ2-1, with 8 bases matching TRBD2. Germline V lookup: CDR1 SGHDN, CDR2 FVKESK. Unmatched junction bases numbered 18, after V lost 4 bases and J lost 4 bases. This CDR3 contains 19 residues. CDR3 sequence reads: CASSPPGTSYSRFYNEQFF. DNA of the CDR3: TGTGCCAGCAGCCCTCCCGGGACTAGTTACTCTAGATTTTACAATGAGCAGTTCTTC.

The J gene is TRBJ1-4, the V gene TRBV6-5; 7 bases agree with TRBD1. The CDR3 covers 15 residues. V was pared by 6 bases and J by 10 bases, with 14 bases of the junction left unmatched. The germline gives CDR1 MNHEY, CDR2 SVGAGI. The CDR3 is CASSALTGIGSKLFF. The CDR3 DNA reads TGTGCCAGCAGCGCACTGACAGGGATTGGGTCAAAACTGTTTTTT.